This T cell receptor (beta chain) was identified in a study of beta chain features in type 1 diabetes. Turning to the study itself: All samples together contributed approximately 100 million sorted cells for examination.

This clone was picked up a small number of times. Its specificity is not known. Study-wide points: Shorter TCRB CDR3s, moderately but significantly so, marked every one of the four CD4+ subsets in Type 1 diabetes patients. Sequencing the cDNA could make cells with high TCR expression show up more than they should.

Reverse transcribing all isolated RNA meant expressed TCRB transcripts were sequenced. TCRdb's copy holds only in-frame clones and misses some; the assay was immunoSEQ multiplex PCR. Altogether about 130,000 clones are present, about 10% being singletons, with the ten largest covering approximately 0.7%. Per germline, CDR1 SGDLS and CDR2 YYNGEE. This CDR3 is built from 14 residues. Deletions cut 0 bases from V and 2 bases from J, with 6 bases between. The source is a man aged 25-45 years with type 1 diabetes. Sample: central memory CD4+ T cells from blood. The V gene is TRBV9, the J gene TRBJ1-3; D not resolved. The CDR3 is CASSVDQAGNTIYF. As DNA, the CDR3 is TGTGCCAGCAGCGTAGATCAGGCTGGAAACACCATATATTTT.